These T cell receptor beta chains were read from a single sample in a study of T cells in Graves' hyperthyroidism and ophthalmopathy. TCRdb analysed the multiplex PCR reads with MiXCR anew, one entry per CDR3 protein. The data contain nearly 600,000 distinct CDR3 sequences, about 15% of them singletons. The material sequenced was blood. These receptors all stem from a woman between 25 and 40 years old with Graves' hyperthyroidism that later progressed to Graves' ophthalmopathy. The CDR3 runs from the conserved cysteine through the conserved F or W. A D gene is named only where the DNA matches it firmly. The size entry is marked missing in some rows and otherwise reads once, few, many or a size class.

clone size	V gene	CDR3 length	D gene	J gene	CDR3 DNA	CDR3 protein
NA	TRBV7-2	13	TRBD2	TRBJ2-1	TGTGCCAGCAGCTCCATAGCGGGAGGTGAGCAGTTCTTC	CASSSIAGGEQFF
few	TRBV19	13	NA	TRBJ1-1	TGTGCCAGTAATCATGGTATGAACACTGAAGCTTTCTTT	CASNHGMNTEAFF
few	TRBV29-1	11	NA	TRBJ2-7	TGCAGCATACTAGAATCGTACGAGCAGTACTTC	CSILESYEQYF
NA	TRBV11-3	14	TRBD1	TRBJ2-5	TGTGCCAGCAGCTACAGGGGGAACCAAGAGACCCAGTACTTC	CASSYRGNQETQYF
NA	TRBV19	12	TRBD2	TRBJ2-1	TGTGCCAGTAGTCAACTAGCGGATGAGCAGTTCTTC	CASSQLADEQFF
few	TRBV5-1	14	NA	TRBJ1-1	TGCGCCGGCAGCTTGGTATATAGCGACACTGAAGCTTTCTTT	CAGSLVYSDTEAFF
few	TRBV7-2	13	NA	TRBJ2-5	TGTGCCAGCAGGGCCGGCCCTGGGGAGACCCAGTACTTC	CASRAGPGETQYF
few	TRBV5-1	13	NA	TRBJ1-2	TGCGCCAGCAGCGGTGAGGGAGCCTATGGCTACACCTTC	CASSGEGAYGYTF
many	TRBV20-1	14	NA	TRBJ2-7	TGCAGTGCTAGTGGGCAACCGAACTCCTACGAGCAGTACTTC	CSASGQPNSYEQYF
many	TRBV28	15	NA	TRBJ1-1	TGTGCCAGCCGCCTTCAACAGGGACGGGACACTGAAGCTTTCTTT	CASRLQQGRDTEAFF
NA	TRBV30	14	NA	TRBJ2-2	TGTGCCTGGAGACTGGCGGGGAACACCGGGGAGCTGTTTTTT	CAWRLAGNTGELFF
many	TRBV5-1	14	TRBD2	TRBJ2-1	TGCGCCAGCAGCCCTTGGACTAGTCCCAATGAGCAGTTCTTC	CASSPWTSPNEQFF
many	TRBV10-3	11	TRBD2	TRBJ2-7	TGTGCCATAGCTAGCGGGAACGAGCAGTACTTC	CAIASGNEQYF
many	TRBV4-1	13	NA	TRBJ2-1	TGCGCCAGCAGCCAAGAAACCCCGCGTGAGCAGTTCTTC	CASSQETPREQFF
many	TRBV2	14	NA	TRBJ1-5	TGTGCCAGCAGTGAAACCAGTTACAATCAGCCCCAGCATTTT	CASSETSYNQPQHF
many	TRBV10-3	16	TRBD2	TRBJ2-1	TGTGCCATCAGTGAGGCTCTAGCGGGAGGGTACAATGAGCAGTTCTTC	CAISEALAGGYNEQFF
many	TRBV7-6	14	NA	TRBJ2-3	TGTGCCAGCAGCTTAGACAGAAACACAGATACGCAGTATTTT	CASSLDRNTDTQYF
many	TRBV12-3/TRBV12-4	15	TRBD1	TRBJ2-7	TGTGCCAGCAGTGGGGGACAGGGCCCCAACTACGAGCAGTACTTC	CASSGGQGPNYEQYF
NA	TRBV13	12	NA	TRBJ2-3	TGTGCCACTCGACTAAACACAGATACGCAGTATTTT	CATRLNTDTQYF
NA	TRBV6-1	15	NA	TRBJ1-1	TGTGCCAGCACTTCCGCCGGGGCCCGGAACACTGAAGCTTTCTTT	CASTSAGARNTEAFF
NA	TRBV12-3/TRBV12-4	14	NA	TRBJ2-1	TGTGCCAGCAGTCCGGGACTGACTACTAATGAGCAGTTCTTC	CASSPGLTTNEQFF
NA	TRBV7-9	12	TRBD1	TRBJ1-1	TGTGCCAGCAGCCGAGGACAGGGGGGCGCTTTCTTT	CASSRGQGGAFF
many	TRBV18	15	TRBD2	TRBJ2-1	TGTGCCAGCTCACCATCTAGCGGGAGGGCCTTAGGGCAGTTCTTC	CASSPSSGRALGQFF
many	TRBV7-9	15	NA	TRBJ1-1	TGTGCCAGCAGCTTACGTGCGGGCGCAAACACTGAAGCTTTCTTT	CASSLRAGANTEAFF
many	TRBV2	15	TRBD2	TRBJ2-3	TGTGCCAGCAGTGGGACTAGCGGGAGAGAAGATACGCAGTATTTT	CASSGTSGREDTQYF